In this sample, the clone carrying this T cell receptor beta chain turned up many times. The data derive from a study of T-cell reconstitution after alpha-beta-depleted transplantation in children. J was trimmed by 0 bases and V by 6 bases; bases with no gene match: 8. This CDR3 has 16 residues. The germline gives CDR1 SQVTM, CDR2 ANQGSEA. For TCRbeta, the library was prepared with unique molecular identifiers. Each CDR3 protein gets one entry after TCRdb re-called the PCR reads with MiXCR. The repertoire holds 600,000 to 700,000 distinct CDR3 sequences, with roughly 17% as singletons. This specimen was PBMCs from the stem cell graft donor, taken from the stem cell graft. This rearrangement joins TRBV29-1 to TRBJ2-2; 9 positions match TRBD1. The TCR sequence derives from a human donor who donated a stem cell graft to a child with acute myeloid leukemia. The CDR3 reads CSVILQGATNTGELFF. CDR3 nucleotide sequence: TGCAGCGTGATATTACAGGGGGCGACGAACACCGGGGAGCTGTTTTTT.